The 15 T cell receptor beta chains listed next were all sequenced from one sample in a study of shared clonotypes between healthy human individuals. Sequencing was performed with immunoSEQ multiplex PCR; in TCRdb, only in-frame clones are kept and a portion is missing. The sample carries about 800,000 clones, 95% to 97% recorded once. The naive CD8 subset, CD45RO-negative cells positively selected for CCR7, excluded terminally differentiated effector memory CD45RA+ cells. Sequencing was carried out using naive CD8+ T cells sorted from blood. These receptors all stem from a young man in good health.

The chain uses TRBV7-9 and TRBJ2-5; D unresolved. This CDR3 is 14 amino acids long. Germline CDR1 is SEHNR and CDR2 is FQNEAQ (reference sequence). Trimming took 0 bases from V and 4 from J, leaving 9 bases between them. The CDR3 loop reads CASSLASRRETQYF. The CDR3 nucleotides are TGTGCCAGCAGCTTAGCGTCGCGGAGAGAGACCCAGTACTTC.

A remark on this clone: At one end the junction does not follow the germline gene, possibly because of a read error. The CDR3 nucleotides are TGTACCAGCGGGGGGACAGGGGACCACGAGCAGTACTTC. Translating gives CTSGGTGDHEQYF. The V call is TRBV2, the J call TRBJ2-7; a possible D gene is TRBD1 (10 bases). Germline V gene sequence: CDR1 SNHLY, CDR2 FYNNEI. The CDR3 length is 13 residues.

This chain connects TRBV10-1 to TRBJ2-1, with a possible D match to TRBD1 (6 bases). Germline loops: CDR1 WNHNN, CDR2 SYGVQD (reference sequence). The CDR3 consists of 13 residues. V was pared by 4 bases and J by 3 bases, with 7 bases between. This chain's CDR3 is CASSVRGYNEQFF. The CDR3 DNA is TGCGCCAGCAGTGTCAGGGGCTACAATGAGCAGTTCTTC.

This rearrangement joins TRBV19 to TRBJ2-7, with D perhaps matching TRBD2 (7 bases). The CDR3 sequence is 15 residues long. Trimming shortened V by 3 bases and J by 3 bases, and 15 bases separated the two germline ends. From germline, CDR1 is LNHDA and CDR2 SQIVND (reference sequence). The CDR3: CASSMGGAPRYEQYF. The CDR3, as DNA: TGTGCCAGTAGTATGGGGGGGGCCCCCCGCTACGAGCAGTACTTC.

J is TRBJ2-3 and V is TRBV4-3; D possibly uses TRBD1 or TRBD2 (5 bases each). Trimming pared 4 bases from V and 2 bases from J, leaving 31 bases between. CDR3 size: 21 residues. Germline loops: CDR1 LGHNA, CDR2 YSLEER. The CDR3 protein is CASSLNLLGEGLEKDTDTQYF. The DNA of the CDR3 is TGCGCCAGCAGCCTAAATCTCCTAGGCGAGGGGCTCGAGAAGGACACAGATACGCAGTATTTT.

J is TRBJ2-5 and V is TRBV7-6, with D maybe TRBD1 (5 bases). Germline V CDR1 and CDR2: SGHVS, FNYEAQ. The V and J ends lost 4 bases and 2 bases respectively, with 17 bases between them. The length of the CDR3 is 16 residues. CDR3 sequence: CASSSYPPRDQETQYF. The CDR3 DNA follows: TGTGCCAGCAGCTCCTACCCCCCCAGGGATCAAGAGACCCAGTACTTC.

The DNA of the CDR3 is TGTGCCAGCAGCCATGGACAGGGACCAACCGGGGAGCTGTTTTTT. Encoded protein: CASSHGQGPTGELFF. V and J are TRBV6-1 and TRBJ2-2; the match to TRBD1 covers 8 bases. Unmatched junction bases numbered 8, after V lost 6 bases and J lost 5 bases. Looked up from germline, CDR1 is MNHNS and CDR2 is SASEGT. CDR3 length equals 15 residues.

The genes are TRBV9 and TRBJ1-1, with a weak D call TRBD1 (6 bases). V lost 0 bases and J lost 0, with 15 bases in between. Germline CDR1 is SGDLS and CDR2 is YYNGEE. This CDR3 has 17 amino acids. Here the CDR3 reads CASSVATGQIMNTEAFF. Here the CDR3 DNA reads TGTGCCAGCAGCGTAGCTACAGGGCAGATCATGAACACTGAAGCTTTCTTT.

This chain uses TRBV2 with TRBJ2-7; TRBD2 might be the D (6 bases). Germline CDR1 is SNHLY and CDR2 is FYNNEI. V lost 4 bases to trimming and J lost 2 bases, with 15 bases between them. The CDR3 covers 15 residues. Here the CDR3 DNA reads TGTGCCAGCAGTGGCGGGACCTTTTCCGCCTACGAGCAGTACTTC. Its translation: CASSGGTFSAYEQYF.

The rearrangement joins TRBV27 to TRBJ1-5; D call uncertain. Germline values: CDR1 MNHEY, CDR2 SMNVEV (reference sequence). The CDR3 sequence is 14 residues long. Trimming pared 5 bases from V and 9 bases from J, leaving 17 bases between. The CDR3 loop reads CASSPVGPPRPQHF. The CDR3 DNA is TGTGCCAGCAGTCCCGTTGGTCCCCCCCGGCCCCAGCATTTT.

The V gene is TRBV27, the J gene TRBJ1-1; 11 positions agree with TRBD1. Germline-derived CDR1 and CDR2 are MNHEY and SMNVEV (reference sequence). With V trimmed by 4 bases and J by 5 bases, 9 bases remained unmatched. The CDR3 totals 16 residues. CDR3 amino acids: CASSSRTGQGATEAFF. The CDR3 DNA reads TGTGCCAGCAGTTCCCGGACAGGACAGGGGGCAACTGAAGCTTTCTTT.

Comments on this clone: The sample holds other DNA sequences that translate to the same CDR3. The rearrangement joins TRBV7-9 to TRBJ1-5; D call uncertain. The germline gives CDR1 SEHNR, CDR2 FQNEAQ (reference sequence). The CDR3 consists of 12 residues. With 5 bases removed from V and 4 bases from J, the gap between germline ends came to 6 bases. CDR3 sequence (DNA): TGTGCCAGCAGCCCCGGTAATCAGCCCCAGCATTTT. It codes for CASSPGNQPQHF.

V usage is TRBV7-9 and J usage is TRBJ2-6; 8 nucleotides agree with TRBD1. The length of the CDR3 is 19 residues. Germline CDR1 SEHNR, CDR2 FQNEAQ (reference sequence). V was pared by 4 bases and J by 0 bases, with 11 bases of the junction left unmatched. As DNA, the CDR3 is TGTGCCAGCAGCTCATCCCGAAGGGACAGGAACTCTGGGGCCAACGTCCTGACTTTC. This translates into CASSSSRRDRNSGANVLTF. Drawing the rest from reference TRBV7-9 and TRBJ2-6, the complete variable domain is DTGVSQNPRHKITKRGQNVTFRCDPISEHNRLYWYRQTLGQGPEFLTYFQNEAQLEKSRLLSDRFSAERPKGSFSTLEIQRTEQGDSAMYLCASSSSRRDRNSGANVLTFGAGSRLTVL.

The chain uses TRBV9 and TRBJ2-1, with TRBD2 matching 8 bases. V dropped 4 bases and J dropped 9; count of bases not matched to a gene: 15. The germline gives CDR1 SGDLS, CDR2 YYNGEE. The CDR3 runs 16 residues. The chain's CDR3 is CASSHRIREGLTEQFF. DNA of the CDR3: TGTGCCAGCAGCCACCGAATTCGGGAGGGCCTTACTGAGCAGTTCTTC.

This CDR3 reads CASADAWRGIQSDTQYF. The CDR3 DNA reads as TGTGCCAGCGCTGATGCCTGGCGGGGAATCCAGTCAGATACGCAGTATTTT. J is TRBJ2-3 and V is TRBV28; maybe TRBD2 (6 bases). V dropped 8 bases and J dropped 4 bases, with 25 bases sitting between them. Germline V gene data show CDR1 as MDHEN and CDR2 as SYDVKM. The CDR3 has 17 amino acids.